The 26 T cell receptor beta chains below all came from one sample that was sequenced in a study of neoadjuvant anti-PD-1 for oral cavity cancer. The repertoire was sequenced with immunoSEQ multiplex PCR; TCRdb's copy has only in-frame clones and lacks some. In the table there are 8,500 to 10,000 clones, less than 70% of which are singletons. The time point here: after neoadjuvant nivolumab, at surgical resection. Sequences were derived from PBMCs, sampled after nivolumab (anti-PD-1) treatment. The receptors stem from a person between 40 and 79 years old with oral cavity squamous cell carcinoma.

V usage is TRBV27 and J usage is TRBJ1-5, with 7 bases fitting TRBD1. Germline assignment: CDR1 MNHEY and CDR2 SMNVEV (reference sequence). V shed 5 bases and J 2 bases; nucleotides not matched to a gene: 6. The CDR3 is made up of 15 amino acids. Here the CDR3 reads CASSIGGLGNQPQHF. In DNA form, the CDR3 reads TGTGCCAGCAGTATAGGGGGCTTAGGCAATCAGCCCCAGCATTTT.

This chain joins TRBV5-1 and TRBJ1-1, with D possibly being TRBD1 (5 bases). The CDR3 runs to 14 residues. The V end lost 6 bases, the J end lost 0 bases, and 12 bases lay between the germline ends. Germline V gene data show CDR1 as SGHRS and CDR2 as YFSETQ. This CDR3 reads CASNPQGMNTEAFF. The CDR3 DNA sequence: TGCGCCAGCAACCCGCAGGGCATGAACACTGAAGCTTTCTTT.

This chain uses TRBV19 with TRBJ1-2, with D tentatively TRBD1 (5 bases). There are 15 residues in the CDR3. V was cut by 5 bases and J by 8 bases, with 21 bases left in between. CDR1 and CDR2 from the germline V gene are LNHDA and SQIVND (reference sequence). CDR3 protein: CASSPLDFQRGGYTF. CDR3 in DNA: TGTGCCAGTAGTCCCCTGGACTTTCAAAGGGGAGGCTACACCTTC.

The chain employs TRBV7-3 and TRBJ2-3; D is unclear. V gave up 2 bases and J gave up 1 base, with 7 bases separating them. There are 14 residues in the CDR3. Looked up from germline, CDR1 is SGHTA and CDR2 is FQGTGA. CDR3 bases: TGTGCCAGCAGCTTAGGACCTCGCACAGATACGCAGTATTTT. This codes for CASSLGPRTDTQYF.

The chain is built from TRBV5-4 and TRBJ1-1; D is uncertain. CDR1 SGHNT and CDR2 YYREEE come from the germline V gene (reference sequence). V lost 4 bases and J lost 0, with 10 bases in between. This CDR3 has 14 residues. Written as DNA, the CDR3 is TGTGCCAGCAGCACCCGGACGGTGAACACTGAAGCTTTCTTT. Its translation is CASSTRTVNTEAFF. Variable domain in full (rest from reference TRBV5-4 and TRBJ1-1): ETGVTQSPTHLIKTRGQQVTLRCSSQSGHNTVSWYQQALGQGPQFIFQYYREEENGRGNFPPRFSGLQFPNYSSELNVNALELDDSALYLCASSTRTVNTEAFFGQGTRLTVV.

The chain is built from TRBV5-1 and TRBJ2-1, with D hard to call. Trimming removed 1 base at V and 1 base at J, with 9 bases between. Germline loops: CDR1 SGHRS, CDR2 YFSETQ. The CDR3 is made up of 15 amino acids. CDR3 residues: CASSLSLQSYNEQFF. DNA for the CDR3: TGCGCCAGCAGCTTGTCACTGCAATCCTACAATGAGCAGTTCTTC.

The chain recombines TRBV6-5 with TRBJ1-2; D call uncertain. The ends were cut back, 6 bases at V and 5 bases at J, with 10 bases in the middle. Germline CDR1 is MNHEY and CDR2 is SVGAGI. The CDR3 covers 12 residues. The CDR3: CASSPRGYGYTF. Written as DNA, the CDR3 is TGTGCCAGCAGCCCTCGTGGGTATGGCTACACCTTC.

The chain has TRBV5-6 and TRBJ1-5, with D possibly being TRBD1 (5 bases). CDR1 is SGHDT and CDR2 is YYEEEE in the germline V gene. The CDR3 has 15 residues. Deletions cut 0 bases from V and 0 bases from J, with 7 bases between. In DNA, the CDR3 is TGTGCCAGCAGCTTGGGGACAAGTAGCAATCAGCCCCAGCATTTT. Protein product: CASSLGTSSNQPQHF. The full variable domain, rest sourced from reference TRBV5-6 and TRBJ1-5, is DAGVTQSPTHLIKTRGQQVTLRCSPKSGHDTVSWYQQALGQGPQFIFQYYEEEERQRGNFPDRFSGHQFPNYSSELNVNALLLGDSALYLCASSLGTSSNQPQHFGDGTRLSIL.

This clone was seen a few times. The chain recombines TRBV9 with TRBJ1-2; D gene unclear. V was shortened by 4 bases and J by 5 bases, with 12 bases between the two germline ends. The germline gives CDR1 SGDLS, CDR2 YYNGEE. This CDR3 is built from 13 residues. CDR3 amino acids: CASSPYLLYGYTF. The CDR3 bases are TGTGCCAGCAGCCCCTACCTTTTATATGGCTACACCTTC.

The chain uses TRBV27 and TRBJ2-3; possibly TRBD1 for D (5 bases). This CDR3 region has 16 residues. With 2 bases removed from V and 0 bases from J, the gap between germline ends came to 12 bases. Germline CDR1 MNHEY, CDR2 SMNVEV (reference sequence). CDR3 sequence reads: CASSLRPTVSTDTQYF. CDR3 bases: TGTGCCAGCAGTTTACGGCCGACAGTAAGCACAGATACGCAGTATTTT.

The chain links TRBV11-3 to TRBJ2-1; TRBD1 matches 9 bases. Trimming took 0 bases from V and 9 from J; bases not matched to a gene: 12. The germline V gene has CDR1 SGHNT and CDR2 YENEEA. CDR3 length: 17 residues. The CDR3, as DNA: TGTGCCAGCAGCTTAGATAGAGGGACAGGGAAAGGAGGTGAGCAGTTCTTC. As protein: CASSLDRGTGKGGEQFF.

This clone was seen a handful of times. For the CDR3, the DNA is TGTGCCATCAGTGGAGGAGGAGGACCCAATGAGCAGTTCTTC. Translation: CAISGGGGPNEQFF. This sequence joins TRBV10-3 and TRBJ2-1; D may be TRBD2 (5 bases). Germline loops: CDR1 ENHRY, CDR2 SYGVKD. The V end was cut by 4 bases, the J end by 6 bases, with 13 bases between. This CDR3 is built from 14 residues.

This rearrangement joins TRBV14 to TRBJ1-1; the D gene is possibly TRBD1 (6 bases). From germline, CDR1 is SGHDN and CDR2 FVKESK. V shed 4 bases and J shed 5 bases, with 14 bases lying between them. The CDR3 consists of 14 residues. Here the CDR3 reads CASSLQGFGTEAFF. The CDR3 DNA is TGTGCCAGCAGCCTACAGGGCTTCGGGACTGAAGCTTTCTTT.

The chain carries TRBV28 and TRBJ2-7; 8 nucleotides line up with TRBD1. The CDR3 loop spans 15 amino acids. V lost 4 bases to trimming and J lost 6 bases; unmatched junction nucleotides: 11. Germline V CDR1 and CDR2: MDHEN, SYDVKM. CDR3 residues: CASSSPRTGLREQYF. CDR3 bases: TGTGCCAGCAGTTCCCCCCGGACAGGGCTGCGCGAGCAGTACTTC.

The sample holds a few counts of this clone. The rearrangement uses TRBV7-8 and TRBJ1-2; 8 bases are a match to TRBD1. Losses at the gene ends were 5 bases for V and 2 bases for J; bases not matched to a gene: 7. This CDR3 contains 15 residues. CDR1 and CDR2 (germline): SGHVS, FQNEAQ. The chain's CDR3 is CASSKGQGGNYGYTF. CDR3 coding DNA: TGTGCCAGCAGCAAAGGACAGGGTGGGAACTATGGCTACACCTTC. Complete variable domain (other parts from reference TRBV7-8 and TRBJ1-2): GAGVSQSPRYKVAKRGQDVALRCDPISGHVSLFWYQQALGQGPEFLTYFQNEAQLDKSGLPSDRFFAERPEGSVSTLKIQRTQQEDSAVYLCASSKGQGGNYGYTFGSGTRLTVV.

The chain has TRBV5-1 and TRBJ2-3; TRBD2 matches at 11 bases. Germline lookup yields CDR1 SGHRS and CDR2 YFSETQ. The CDR3 consists of 17 residues. V dropped 2 bases and J dropped 0; count of bases not matched to a gene: 5. This CDR3 reads CASSFGLAGLSTDTQYF. The CDR3 nucleotides are TGCGCCAGCAGCTTTGGACTAGCGGGCCTTAGCACAGATACGCAGTATTTT.

The rearrangement joins TRBV6-5 to TRBJ1-2, with TRBD1 as a possible D gene (5 bases). Germline CDR1 is MNHEY and CDR2 is SVGAGI. Trimming took 0 bases from V and 6 from J, leaving 11 bases between them. The CDR3 has 14 amino acids. The CDR3 sequence is CASSYSTQGNGYTF. For the CDR3, the DNA is TGTGCCAGCAGTTACTCGACGCAGGGAAATGGCTACACCTTC.

This rearrangement joins TRBV6-5 to TRBJ1-1; tentative D call: TRBD1 (6 bases). This CDR3 region has 11 residues. Between the trimmed V and J ends, which lost 7 bases and 8 bases, there was a span of 11 bases. Germline CDR1 and CDR2: MNHEY and SVGAGI. The DNA of the CDR3 is TGTGCCAGCAAGGGACACCTCGAAGCTTTCTTT. This codes for CASKGHLEAFF.

V is TRBV5-1 and J is TRBJ1-4; D call uncertain. This CDR3 has 14 residues. Between the trimmed V and J ends, which lost 0 bases and 0 bases, there was a span of 3 bases. Germline lookup yields CDR1 SGHRS and CDR2 YFSETQ. In DNA, the CDR3 is TGCGCCAGCAGCTTGGGCCCAACTAATGAAAAACTGTTTTTT. Its protein product is CASSLGPTNEKLFF.

The chain recombines TRBV7-9 with TRBJ2-7; D might be TRBD1 (5 bases). The CDR3 loop spans 16 amino acids. The germline V gene has CDR1 SEHNR and CDR2 FQNEAQ (reference sequence). Trimming cost V 0 bases and J 0 bases, with 12 bases left between them. CDR3 coding DNA: TGTGCCAGCAGCTTAGCAGGGGCCTTTCTCTCCTACGAGCAGTACTTC. The encoded protein is CASSLAGAFLSYEQYF.

This clone is medium-sized within its sample. The J gene is TRBJ2-6, the V gene TRBV30; D is perhaps TRBD2 (5 bases). Trimming left V 3 bases short and J 0 bases short, with 9 bases between. The germline CDR1 and CDR2 sequences are GTSNPN and SVGIG (reference sequence). This CDR3 spans 15 amino acids. The CDR3 DNA follows: TGTGCCTGGAGGGAGGACGGCTCTGGGGCCAACGTCCTGACTTTC. It specifies CAWREDGSGANVLTF. The variable domain in full, with the rest retrieved from reference TRBV30 and TRBJ2-6, is SQTIHQWPATLVQPVGSPLSLECTVEGTSNPNLYWYRQAAGRGLQLLFYSVGIGQISSEVPQNLSASRPQDRQFILSSKKLLLSDSGFYLCAWREDGSGANVLTFGAGSRLTVL.

The gene calls are TRBV6-6 and TRBJ2-7, with a weak D call TRBD1 (5 bases). CDR3 length: 13 residues. V was cut by 9 bases and J by 4 bases, with 16 bases left in between. Per germline, CDR1 MNHNY and CDR2 SVGAGI (reference sequence). The CDR3 sequence: CASQQVGSYEQYF. DNA of the CDR3: TGTGCCAGTCAACAGGTGGGAAGTTACGAGCAGTACTTC.

This clone has just a few counts. The CDR3 DNA sequence: TGTGCCAGCAGTATTAAGGGGAACACTGAAGCTTTCTTT. Protein sequence: CASSIKGNTEAFF. V gene TRBV6-6 combines with J gene TRBJ1-1, with D unresolved. This CDR3 has 13 amino acids. V lost 5 bases and J lost 1, with 8 bases in between. The germline CDR1 and CDR2 sequences are MNHNY and SVGAGI (reference sequence).

The J gene is TRBJ2-7, the V gene TRBV6-5; the D is unclear. Germline V gene lookup returns CDR1 MNHEY and CDR2 SVGAGI. This CDR3 contains 13 residues. V lost 8 bases, J lost 9 bases, and 20 bases lay in between. CDR3 region: CASAPPGVYAQYF. CDR3 DNA sequence: TGTGCCAGCGCTCCCCCTGGGGTGTATGCGCAGTACTTC.

This sequence joins TRBV19 and TRBJ1-2; D is undetermined. Germline assignment: CDR1 LNHDA and CDR2 SQIVND (reference sequence). Between the trimmed V and J ends, which lost 10 bases and 1 base, there was a span of 22 bases. The CDR3 extends over 16 amino acids. The CDR3 loop reads CATQSAPGLNNYGYTF. Here the CDR3 DNA reads TGTGCCACGCAGTCTGCTCCGGGCCTGAATAACTATGGCTACACCTTC. Supplemented by reference TRBV19 and TRBJ1-2, the full variable domain reads DGGITQSPKYLFRKEGQNVTLSCEQNLNHDAMYWYRQDPGQGLRLIYYSQIVNDFQKGDIAEGYSVSREKKESFPLTVTSAQKNPTAFYLCATQSAPGLNNYGYTFGSGTRLTVV.

This chain links TRBV27 with TRBJ2-7; D possibly matches TRBD1 or TRBD2 (6 bases each). CDR3 length: 14 amino acids. Germline-derived CDR1 and CDR2 are MNHEY and SMNVEV (reference sequence). Trimming removed 5 bases from V and 4 bases from J, with 15 bases in between. The chain's CDR3 is CASSRTGALYEQYF. Written as DNA, the CDR3 is TGTGCCAGCAGTCGAACGGGGGCCTTGTACGAGCAGTACTTC.